One sample yielded the 10 T cell receptor beta chains listed below, sequenced in a study of cytomegalovirus exposure and HLA in healthy donors. Primers for the PCR totalled 60 Vbeta and 13 Jbeta. The assay was immunoSEQ multiplex PCR, and TCRdb's table has in-frame clones only and misses some. The repertoire has 60,000 to 70,000 clones, 60% to 85% of them found once; the top ten carry 4% to 5.5%. The sample consisted of PBMCs. These receptor sequences come from a male donor in good health and CMV-seropositive.

The chain carries TRBV28 and TRBJ2-1; perhaps TRBD2 as D (6 bases). The CDR3 sequence is 14 residues long. Trimming cost V 7 bases and J 4 bases, with 14 bases left between them. CDR1 and CDR2 (germline): MDHEN, SYDVKM. The CDR3 DNA reads TGTGCCAGCAAGGGCGGGGTCCCTTACAATGAGCAGTTCTTC. As protein: CASKGGVPYNEQFF.

CDR3 in amino acids: CASSYSGTYYGYTF. The DNA of the CDR3 is TGTGCCAGCAGTTACTCCGGGACATATTATGGCTACACCTTC. This chain links TRBV6-5 with TRBJ1-2; D is possibly TRBD1 (6 bases). From germline, CDR1 is MNHEY and CDR2 SVGAGI. CDR3 length: 14 residues. The V end lost 0 bases, the J end lost 5 bases, and 10 bases lay between the germline ends.

The rearrangement joins TRBV2 to TRBJ1-3; D uncertain. Trimming cost V 5 bases and J 0 bases, with 11 bases left between them. In germline, CDR1 is SNHLY, CDR2 FYNNEI. CDR3 length equals 15 residues. The CDR3 DNA follows: TGTGCCAGCAGTCAGGACTTACTCTCTGGAAACACCATATATTTT. Protein: CASSQDLLSGNTIYF.

V is TRBV5-1 and J is TRBJ2-3; D is undetermined. V dropped 0 bases and J dropped 5 bases, with 4 bases sitting between them. Germline lookup yields CDR1 SGHRS and CDR2 YFSETQ. There are 12 residues in the CDR3. This CDR3 is CASSLDGDTQYF. CDR3 nucleotide sequence: TGCGCCAGCAGCTTGGACGGAGATACGCAGTATTTT. Supplemented by reference TRBV5-1 and TRBJ2-3, the full variable domain reads KAGVTQTPRYLIKTRGQQVTLSCSPISGHRSVSWYQQTPGQGLQFLFEYFSETQRNKGNFPGRFSGRQFSNSRSEMNVSTLELGDSALYLCASSLDGDTQYFGPGTRLTVL.

This sequence joins TRBV4-1 and TRBJ2-7, with D maybe TRBD1 (5 bases). Trimming took 1 base from V and 0 from J, leaving 7 bases between them. Germline V gives CDR1 MGHRA, CDR2 YSYEKL. The CDR3 extends over 14 amino acids. The CDR3 reads CASSQGQSSYEQYF. CDR3 sequence (DNA): TGCGCCAGCAGCCAAGGACAGAGCTCCTACGAGCAGTACTTC.

This clone was seen just once. This chain joins TRBV7-9 and TRBJ2-1, with 8 positions matching TRBD1. Trimming at V came to 3 bases and at J to 7 bases, leaving 5 bases not matched to a gene. The CDR3 is 14 residues long. The V gene's germline CDR1 is SEHNR and CDR2 FQNEAQ (reference sequence). This CDR3 is CASSLQGAQNEQFF. CDR3 bases: TGTGCCAGCAGCTTGCAGGGGGCACAGAATGAGCAGTTCTTC.

For the CDR3, the DNA is TGTGCCAGCAGCCGAGCTGACGGGTACGAGCAGTACTTC. It encodes CASSRADGYEQYF. The rearrangement uses TRBV5-6 and TRBJ2-7; D is ambiguous. The ends were cut back, 4 bases at V and 4 bases at J, with 12 bases in the middle. The CDR3 extends over 13 amino acids. Germline CDR1 SGHDT, CDR2 YYEEEE.

Here the CDR3 reads CASQAERDYEQYF. The CDR3 DNA follows: TGCGCCAGTCAGGCTGAGAGGGACTACGAGCAGTACTTC. This chain joins TRBV4-3 and TRBJ2-7; TRBD2 is a possible D gene (5 bases). CDR3 length equals 13 residues. Germline lookup yields CDR1 LGHNA and CDR2 YSLEER. The V end lost 9 bases, the J end lost 3 bases, and 15 bases lay between the germline ends.

This clone is a singleton in its sample. V usage is TRBV30 and J usage is TRBJ1-3; maybe TRBD1 (6 bases). The CDR3 is made up of 15 amino acids. The V gene lost 3 bases and the J gene lost 0 bases, with 12 bases spanning the gap. CDR1 and CDR2 (germline): GTSNPN, SVGIG (reference sequence). CDR3 protein: CAWRGHSLSGNTIYF. CDR3 in DNA: TGTGCCTGGAGGGGACATAGCCTCTCTGGAAACACCATATATTTT.

The V gene is TRBV2, the J gene TRBJ1-3; 9 nucleotides align to TRBD1. CDR3 size: 15 residues. The V and J ends lost 7 bases and 4 bases, in that order; junction bases with no gene match: 8. Looked up from germline, CDR1 is SNHLY and CDR2 is FYNNEI. For the CDR3, the DNA is TGTGCCAGCAACTCCGGGACAGGGTACGGAAACACCATATATTTT. Its protein is CASNSGTGYGNTIYF.